Below, 8 T cell receptor beta chains from the same sample are listed, as sequenced in a study of blood T cell repertoires in COVID-19. The protocol was immunoSEQ multiplex PCR, while the TCRdb copy is restricted to in-frame clones and leaves out a portion. In the table there are about 78,000 clones, roughly nine tenths of which are singletons. The sequenced sample was peripheral blood. Receptors originate from an older woman with acute or convalescent COVID-19.

In its sample, this clone was seen a few times. The chain combines TRBV5-4 with TRBJ2-7, with 7 bases aligning to TRBD2. V was pared by 3 bases and J by 6 bases, with 9 bases of the junction left unmatched. The CDR3 extends over 14 amino acids. Per germline, CDR1 SGHNT and CDR2 YYREEE (reference sequence). In nucleotides, the CDR3 is TGTGCCAGCAGCTCAAAGCGGGGACCGATCGAGCAGTACTTC. It specifies CASSSKRGPIEQYF.

The rearrangement links TRBV23-1 to TRBJ1-3; D not resolved. TRBV23-1 is annotated as an ORF whose role is uncertain. This CDR3 has 10 amino acids. The V gene lost 6 bases and the J gene lost 9 bases, with 6 bases spanning the gap. In DNA, the CDR3 is TGCGCCAGCAGGAGATCCACCATATATTTT. Residues: CASRRSTIYF.

The chain has TRBV4-2 and TRBJ1-2, with a tentative D call TRBD1 (6 bases). CDR3 length equals 15 residues. Between the trimmed V and J ends, which lost 2 bases and 4 bases, there was a span of 14 bases. Germline CDR1 is LGHNA and CDR2 is YNFKEQ. The CDR3, as DNA: TGTGCCAGCAGCCAACAACACAGGGATTCCTATGGCTACACCTTC. Protein: CASSQQHRDSYGYTF.

J is TRBJ1-6 and V is TRBV10-3; unclear D gene. V lost 4 bases to trimming and J lost 6 bases, with 7 bases between them. The germline V gene encodes CDR1 ENHRY and CDR2 SYGVKD. The CDR3 is made up of 13 amino acids. The CDR3 DNA reads as TGTGCCATCAGTGTCCAACTTAATTCACCCCTCCACTTT. Its translation: CAISVQLNSPLHF.

This sequence joins TRBV4-2 and TRBJ2-7, with TRBD1 matching over 7 bases. The J segment lost 3 bases and the V segment lost 0 bases, leaving 5 bases of the junction unmatched. Germline lookup yields CDR1 LGHNA and CDR2 YNFKEQ. CDR3 size: 15 residues. The CDR3 sequence: CASSQEQGFFYEQYF. Here the CDR3 DNA reads TGTGCCAGCAGCCAAGAACAGGGGTTTTTCTACGAGCAGTACTTC.

The chain links TRBV10-2 to TRBJ2-7; TRBD1 matches 9 bases. This CDR3 contains 14 residues. V trimming: 2 bases; J trimming: 3 bases; junction bases outside the gene matches: 2. Per the germline V gene, CDR1 is WSHSY and CDR2 is SAAADI. In DNA form, the CDR3 reads TGCGCCAGCAGTGAGGGGACAGGGTTCTACGAGCAGTACTTC. Residues: CASSEGTGFYEQYF.

The genes are TRBV18 and TRBJ1-2; the D gene is possibly TRBD1 (5 bases). V was clipped by 6 bases and J by 3 bases, with 8 bases between them. The CDR3 has 12 amino acids. Germline CDR1 KGHSH, CDR2 LQKENI. CDR3 residues: CASSLGDYGYTF. In nucleotides, the CDR3 is TGTGCCAGCTCGCTAGGGGACTATGGCTACACCTTC.

The rearrangement links TRBV3-1 (or the pseudogene TRBV3-2) to TRBJ2-1; 10 positions match TRBD1. V lost 1 base and J lost 9; bases outside the gene matches: 6. The CDR3 runs 15 residues. Germline V CDR1 and CDR2: LGHDT, YNNKEL (reference sequence). CDR3 in DNA: TGTGCCAGCAGCCAAGTCCGGACAGGGGGGGGTGAGCAGTTCTTC. Translating gives CASSQVRTGGGEQFF.